This T cell receptor (beta chain) is from a study of blood T cells in healthy people across ages. This clonotype has a handful of counts. The CDR3 contains 16 residues. Unmatched junction bases numbered 2, after V lost 2 bases and J lost 1 base. Per germline, CDR1 MGHRA and CDR2 YSYEKL. The second PCR ran about 6 to 12 cycles with a sample-barcoded 5' primer and J-beta primers. Using its own MiXCR run on the 5' RACE reads, TCRdb lists one record per CDR3 protein. The sample contains about 1,500,000 distinct CDR3 sequences, 42% of which appear only once. Sequencing input: blood. This sequence joins TRBV4-1 and TRBJ2-6; 7 bases agree with TRBD2. The sequence was collected from a woman between 18 and 30 years old in good health. The DNA for the CDR3 is TGCGCCAGCAGCCAAAGCGGGACGTCTGGGGCCAACGTCCTGACTTTC. Translated: CASSQSGTSGANVLTF.